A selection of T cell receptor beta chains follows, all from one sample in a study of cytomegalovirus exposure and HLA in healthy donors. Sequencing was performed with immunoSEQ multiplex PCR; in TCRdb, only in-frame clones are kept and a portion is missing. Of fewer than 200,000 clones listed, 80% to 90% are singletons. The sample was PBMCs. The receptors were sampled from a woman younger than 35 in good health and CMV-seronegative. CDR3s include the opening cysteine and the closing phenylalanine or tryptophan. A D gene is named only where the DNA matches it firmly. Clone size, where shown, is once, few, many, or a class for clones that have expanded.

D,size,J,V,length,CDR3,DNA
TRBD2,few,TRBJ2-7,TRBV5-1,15,CASSLGGGAVSEQYF,TGCGCCAGCAGCTTGGGCGGGGGAGCGGTCTCCGAGCAGTACTTC
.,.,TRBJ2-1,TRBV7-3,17,CASSLTPQLVGRNEQFF,TGTGCCAGCAGCTTAACCCCTCAGCTGGTAGGGAGGAATGAGCAGTTCTTC
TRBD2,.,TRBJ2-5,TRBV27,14,CASSLLAGSETQYF,TGTGCCAGCAGTTTACTAGCGGGATCAGAGACCCAGTACTTC
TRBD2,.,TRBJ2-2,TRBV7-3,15,CASSLTSGGTGELFF,TGTGCCAGCAGCCTTACTAGCGGGGGAACCGGGGAGCTGTTTTTT
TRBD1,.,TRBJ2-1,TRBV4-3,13,CASSQTGGGEQFF,TGCGCCAGCAGCCAAACAGGGGGCGGTGAGCAGTTCTTC
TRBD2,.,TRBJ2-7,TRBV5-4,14,CASSLGGRAYEQYF,TGTGCCAGCAGCTTAGGCGGGAGGGCCTACGAGCAGTACTTC
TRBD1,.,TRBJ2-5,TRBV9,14,CASSDPDREETQYF,TGTGCCAGCAGCGACCCGGACAGGGAAGAGACCCAGTACTTC
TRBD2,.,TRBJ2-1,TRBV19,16,CASSTGTSGSPNEQFF,TGTGCCAGTAGTACCGGGACTAGCGGGAGTCCCAATGAGCAGTTCTTC
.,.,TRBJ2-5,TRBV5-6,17,CASSLLDLGVRQETQYF,TGTGCCAGCAGCTTGTTGGATCTGGGTGTGCGGCAAGAGACCCAGTACTTC
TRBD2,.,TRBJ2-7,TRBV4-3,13,CASSPAGVSEQYF,TGCGCCAGCAGCCCGGCGGGAGTATCCGAGCAGTACTTC
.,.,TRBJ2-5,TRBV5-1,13,CASSLSLEETQYF,TGCGCCAGCAGCTTGAGTCTAGAAGAGACCCAGTACTTC
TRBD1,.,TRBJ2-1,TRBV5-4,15,CASSADRGSFNEQFF,TGTGCCAGCAGCGCTGACAGGGGATCTTTCAATGAGCAGTTCTTC
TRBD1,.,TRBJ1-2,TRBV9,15,CASSEHPTGGYGYTF,TGTGCCAGCAGCGAACACCCGACAGGGGGCTATGGCTACACCTTC
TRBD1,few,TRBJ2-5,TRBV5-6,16,CASSPGTGEGWGTQYF,TGTGCCAGCAGTCCCGGGACAGGGGAGGGTTGGGGAACCCAGTACTTC
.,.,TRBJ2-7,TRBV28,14,CASSPPHKGGEQYF,TGTGCCAGCAGTCCGCCGCACAAAGGGGGCGAGCAGTACTTC
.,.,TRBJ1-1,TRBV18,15,CASSPPRDWNTEAFF,TGTGCCAGCTCACCACCCAGGGACTGGAACACTGAAGCTTTCTTT
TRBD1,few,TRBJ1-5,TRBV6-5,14,CASRTGGNNQPQHF,TGTGCCAGCAGGACAGGGGGCAACAATCAGCCCCAGCATTTT
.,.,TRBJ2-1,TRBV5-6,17,CASSFNRLERGSIEQFF,TGTGCCAGCAGCTTTAACCGTCTGGAGAGAGGGTCCATTGAGCAGTTCTTC